This T cell receptor beta chain was observed in a study of T cells in Graves' hyperthyroidism and ophthalmopathy. Overall study context: The blood sample was taken at first diagnosis, before treatment began.

Amplified regions were TCR beta CDR3 sequences from RNA transcripts. HTBI primers drove first-round RT-PCR of the TCR CDR3. TCRdb redid the calling of the multiplex PCR reads with MiXCR, one entry per CDR3 protein. The sample contains approximately 300,000 distinct CDR3 sequences, 17% of which appear only once. About this clonotype itself: Its antigen is unknown.

Broader study findings: Most thyroid-expanded clonotypes above 0.001 were also found in blood.

V lost 3 bases and J lost 6; bases outside the gene matches: 8. The CDR3 has 15 amino acids. CDR1 and CDR2 from the germline V gene are MNHNS and SASEGT. This receptor was obtained from a woman aged 55-69 years with Graves' ophthalmopathy. Material: blood. V and J are TRBV6-1 and TRBJ2-1; 7 bases are shared with TRBD2. The CDR3 loop reads CASSDGGGWFNEQFF. As DNA, the CDR3 is TGTGCCAGCAGTGATGGGGGAGGGTGGTTCAATGAGCAGTTCTTC.